This T cell receptor beta chain was documented in a study of cytomegalovirus exposure and HLA in healthy donors (dated 2017 in TCRdb). Concerning the study at large: According to an earlier analysis of 587 of the donors, about 180 million T cells yielded 90 million to 130 million unique TCR beta sequences and about 300 Gb of sequence data. Four to six DR-DQ haplotypes were handled as single units for association and clustering, since linkage in the cohort was strong. To study patterns of TCR occurrence, a later analysis re-analyzed previously published TCR beta repertoires from under 750 donors and added high-resolution HLA genotyping. The T cell repertoires of 666 subjects were profiled by immunosequencing and related to cytomegalovirus serostatus. The study aimed to test whether cataloging public T cell receptors could reveal signatures of past pathogen exposure. Every discovery cohort repertoire had been produced on one sequencing platform. Donor age, sex, ethnicity and CMV serostatus were compiled alongside the repertoire data. HLA typing included class I and class II loci at four-digit resolution. Typing coverage differed by locus: A, B, C, DRB1 and DQB1 were typed in roughly 629-630 donors, DQA1 in 500 to 550, DPA1 in 600 to 610, and DPB1 in roughly 450. An early release covering roughly 600 HLA-typed donors comprised about 300 gigabases of sequencing data and tens of millions of unique TCR sequences. Genome-wide SNP genotypes for about 65% of the roughly 670 donors were used in a later genetic analysis, which treated that subset as a discovery cohort. An earlier analysis of around 580 of the donors used high-throughput TCR beta sequencing to judge whether each TCR beta V gene segment behaved as functional or pseudogenic. The later analysis used no new phenotypic data to find candidate immune exposures, relying instead on TCR beta sequences and their occurrence across donors. Among around 400 genotyped donors of the cohort, an average of roughly 240,000 unique TCR beta nucleotide sequences were sequenced per donor, roughly 18% of them non-productive. The genetic ancestry cluster associated with self-reported Caucasian donors included around 76% of the roughly 360 genotyped donors. In addition to the first cohort of 500 to 850 subjects, a separate validation cohort of about 120 different subjects was used. To predict cytomegalovirus infection status, the study combined high-throughput TCR immunosequencing, statistical association of individual TCRs with disease status, and machine learning.

A word on this clone: Its target antigen remains unknown.

In total, 600 or so healthy bone marrow donors made up the cohort. At the time of sampling, every cohort member was nominally healthy, though immune exposures that went unrecorded were likely present. The donor was CMV seronegative and was included in the group of over 300 seronegative cohort members. A peripheral blood sample was provided by each donor, and peripheral blood mononuclear cells were used for TCR beta sequencing. Genomic DNA extraction from the blood cell samples was performed with the Qiagen DNeasy Blood Extraction Kit. Via the germline V gene, CDR1 is SGHTA and CDR2 FQGNSA. Unmatched junction bases come to 7, with V trimmed by 6 bases and J by 2 bases. The CDR3 runs 15 residues from the cysteine to the phenylalanine. This entry keeps only the CDR3 DNA: 45 bases, framed from base 1. The investigation overall reported the following: In an earlier analysis of around 600 of the donors, most TCR beta V segments were observed in productive rearrangements about 90% or about 30% of the time, broadly matching IMGT annotations. Specific HLA alleles were associated with 16,951 TCR beta sequences at a false discovery rate of 0.05 in a later analysis. Only TCR beta chains were sequenced in this cohort, and the absence of alpha or paired-chain data limited detectable features. A group of highly shared sequence variants was considered likely to be a technical artifact of the sequencing pipeline. Because the 87-base-pair reads could not distinguish some IMGT-functional V segments, including TRBV6-2 and TRBV6-3, those segments were excluded. The study gave a list of 150 to 200 TCR beta chains associated with cytomegalovirus. Presence/absence analyses assumed roughly uniform sequencing depth across donors, an assumption that may not hold. According to the authors, the approach could potentially be generalized to other disease states and immunological phenotypes. According to a later analysis, most CMV-associated TCR beta chains appeared to be HLA-restricted, and the HLA associations seemed to be driven largely by CMV exposure. A later genetic analysis reported fewer N-insertions in productive TCRs among donors in an Asian-associated ancestry cluster than the roughly 700-donor mean. Linkage disequilibrium might explain the correlated functional status among segregating V segments, but an unknown experimental factor could not be ruled out. Most TCR sequences were observed very rarely across donors, whereas some public TCRs were present in many individuals. The classifier was reported to diagnose cytomegalovirus status with high specificity and sensitivity in both the original cohort and the validation cohort. In a later analysis, several top co-occurrence clusters were reported to appear linked to parvovirus B19, influenza, CMV and Epstein-Barr virus. In vitro tests confirmed that three of the cytomegalovirus-associated TCR beta chains recognize cytomegalovirus antigens. CMV serostatus was the only immune exposure information available for the cohort. Seventeen rarely observed V segments, including chromosome 9 orphons, were excluded from the earlier analysis of several hundred of the donors because counts were too low. Because HLA typing was missing for some donors at each locus, association tests included only the typed subset. A further reported finding was that TCR beta sequences accurately predicted the HLA-A and HLA-B alleles for most subjects in the first cohort. A later analysis found that HLA-associated TCR beta chains were more clonally expanded and had lower generation probabilities than equally common non-associated chains. In a later analysis, the rate of TCR association differed among HLA loci, with DRB1 alleles having the most associated TCRs and HLA-C alleles having the fewest. Strong co-occurrence of HLA alleles, especially DR and DQ, made assigning TCR associations to individual alleles difficult. V-gene and J-gene trimming of TCR beta chains was associated with a missense DCLRE1C variant in a later genetic analysis, and the association was replicated in an independent cohort.

Receptors were amplified or captured by the immunoSEQ multiplex PCR assay. The multiplex PCR relied on a mix of 60 forward primers for TCR Vbeta segments and 13 reverse primers for TCR Jbeta segments. The CDR3 region of rearranged TCR beta genes was amplified from genomic DNA by a multiplex PCR assay. On the Illumina HiSeq System, the amplified TCR beta libraries were sequenced as 87-base-pair reads. The authors processed their data as follows. Across the 600 to 700 repertoires, a later analysis counted 78 million or so unique TCR beta chains, some 11 million of which were shared by at least two donors. To remove PCR and sequencing errors, raw reads were error-corrected and collapsed into unique sequences using a nearest-neighbor algorithm that merged closely related sequences. V, D and J gene segments were assigned by aligning CDR3 sequences to IMGT reference sequences. For a sequence to be retained, a match of at least six nucleotides to both a V gene segment and a J gene segment was required. Rearrangements were called productive when the CDR3 lacked stop codons and stayed in frame with V and J; all others were non-productive. CDR3 was defined according to IMGT convention as the region running from the second conserved V-encoded cysteine to the conserved J-encoded phenylalanine. Sequences without an unambiguous match to a single V gene segment were excluded from the earlier analysis of several hundred of the donors. In an earlier analysis of 450 to 700 of the donors, V segments were called functional above 56.7% productive rearrangements and were called segregating when the between-donor standard deviation exceeded 5%. A statistical classification framework was developed to diagnose cytomegalovirus status using the catalog of TCR beta chain sequences. A later analysis assigned V and J genes by comparing TCR nucleotide sequences with IMGT/GENE-DB human TR gene sequences. A later analysis assigned CDR3 sequences and most-parsimonious VDJ recombination scenarios with the TCRdist pipeline. A later analysis defined each TCR beta chain by its CDR3 amino acid sequence plus V-gene family, and excluded reads lacking a unique V-gene family. To address suspected cross-contamination and a sequencing artifact, a later analysis removed 450 to 700 highly shared, low-generation-probability nucleotide sequences. A later analysis calculated a clonal expansion index for each public chain from normalized within-repertoire ranks of inferred template counts. In a later analysis, generation probabilities were computed with a VDJ recombination model fitted to out-of-frame rearrangements, and the resulting probabilities were checked against IGoR. In a later analysis, TCR-TCR, TCR-HLA and TCR-CMV co-occurrence was scored with hypergeometric tests, and a repertoire-size bias correction was applied to TCR pairs. In a later analysis, false discovery rates were estimated by permuting HLA or CMV assignments 20 times. A later analysis grouped co-occurring TCRs with DBSCAN, adding TCRdist sequence similarity when clustering within HLA-allele-positive subsets. For co-occurrence clustering, repertoires with fewer than 30,000 or more than 120,000 public chains were excluded, along with 4 to 6 repertoires with anomalous nucleotide sharing. TCRdb stores this immuneACCESS table with in-frame sequences only. Part of the clones is absent; in the studies checked, under half of the shortfall reflects unresolved V genes, and no reason is known for the rest. V and J calls and clone size come straight from that table; D and trimming were deduced from the DNA. This sample's clone table shows 100,000 to 150,000 clones. Under 2.5% of the sample is taken by the ten largest.

Recombination joined TRBV7-2 with TRBJ2-3; TRBD2 matches 8 bases in the middle. This sequence originates from a man in his forties or fifties in good health and CMV-seronegative. The source material was PBMCs. This receptor carries the CDR3 CASSLRLALTDTQYF. The bases are TGTGCCAGCAGTTTACGACTAGCGCTCACAGATACGCAGTATTTT.